What follows are 4 T cell receptor beta chains derived from one specimen sequenced in a study of blood T cell repertoires in COVID-19. Libraries were prepared by immunoSEQ multiplex PCR; TCRdb keeps only in-frame clonotypes and omits some of them. This sample has a few hundred thousand clones; roughly 84% occur once, and the top ten carry approximately 6.6%. Sequencing input: PBMCs or T cells enriched from blood (not recorded which). These receptors all come from a woman aged 45-65 years who had been exposed to COVID-19.

V gene TRBV7-2 combines with J gene TRBJ1-1; D remains ambiguous. Trimming took off 5 bases at V and 10 bases at J, with 11 bases between the two ends. CDR1 and CDR2 (germline): SGHTA, FQGNSA. This CDR3 region has 11 residues. As DNA, the CDR3 is TGTGCCAGCAGCCGACGACCGGGAGCTTTCTTT. Translating gives CASSRRPGAFF.

The table lists this clone with a few counts. The chain employs TRBV6-2 or TRBV6-3 and TRBJ2-7; 7 nucleotides line up with TRBD1. Looked up from germline, CDR1 is MNHEY and CDR2 is SVGEGT. The V gene end was trimmed by 2 bases and the J gene end by 2 bases; junction bases not matched to a gene: 3. CDR3 size: 14 residues. The CDR3 sequence: CASSYTQGTYEQYF. The CDR3 DNA sequence: TGTGCCAGCAGTTACACACAGGGGACCTACGAGCAGTACTTC.

This CDR3 is CASSMASGTGNTEAFF. CDR3 coding DNA: TGTGCCAGTAGTATGGCGTCCGGGACAGGGAACACTGAAGCTTTCTTT. This chain uses TRBV19 with TRBJ1-1; TRBD1 agrees at 8 bases. This CDR3 comprises 16 residues. The V gene's germline CDR1 is LNHDA and CDR2 SQIVND (reference sequence). V dropped 3 bases and J dropped 1; count of bases not matched to a gene: 7.

This clone was counted a single time. The chain carries TRBV18 and TRBJ1-2, with D possibly being TRBD1 (5 bases). CDR1 is KGHSH, CDR2 LQKENI, per germline. V was trimmed by 2 bases and J by 5 bases, leaving 12 bases between them. CDR3 size: 14 residues. This CDR3 reads CASSPGQEGYGYTF. The CDR3 nucleotides are TGTGCCAGCTCACCAGGGCAGGAGGGGTATGGCTACACCTTC.